Here is one T cell receptor beta chain with its context. The CDR3 loop spans 11 amino acids. From germline, CDR1 is SNHLY and CDR2 FYNNEI. Trimming removed 7 bases from V and 10 bases from J, with 11 bases in between. This entry is derived from a study of cytomegalovirus exposure and HLA in healthy donors. The PCR employed 60 Vbeta primers together with 13 Jbeta primers. Libraries were prepared by immunoSEQ multiplex PCR; TCRdb keeps only in-frame clonotypes and omits some of them. The sample has roughly 200,000 clones, less than 85% seen once; the top ten hold 0.63%. The chain uses TRBV2 and TRBJ2-1; D perhaps matches TRBD2 (6 bases). The TCR was taken from a man younger than 35 in good health and CMV-seronegative. Sequenced sample: PBMCs. CDR3 in DNA: TGTGCCAGCAAGCAACTAGCAGAGCAGTTCTTC. Protein: CASKQLAEQFF.